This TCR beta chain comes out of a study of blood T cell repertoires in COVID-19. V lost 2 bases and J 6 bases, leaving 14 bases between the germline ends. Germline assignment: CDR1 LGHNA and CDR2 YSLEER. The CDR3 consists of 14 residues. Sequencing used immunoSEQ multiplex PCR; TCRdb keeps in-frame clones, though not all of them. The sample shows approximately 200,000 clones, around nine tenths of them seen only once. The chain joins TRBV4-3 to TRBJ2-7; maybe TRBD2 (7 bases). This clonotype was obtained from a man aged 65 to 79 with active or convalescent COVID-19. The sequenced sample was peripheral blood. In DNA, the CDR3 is TGCGCCAGCAGCCAACTCGCGGGGGCGGGCGAGCAGTACTTC. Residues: CASSQLAGAGEQYF.